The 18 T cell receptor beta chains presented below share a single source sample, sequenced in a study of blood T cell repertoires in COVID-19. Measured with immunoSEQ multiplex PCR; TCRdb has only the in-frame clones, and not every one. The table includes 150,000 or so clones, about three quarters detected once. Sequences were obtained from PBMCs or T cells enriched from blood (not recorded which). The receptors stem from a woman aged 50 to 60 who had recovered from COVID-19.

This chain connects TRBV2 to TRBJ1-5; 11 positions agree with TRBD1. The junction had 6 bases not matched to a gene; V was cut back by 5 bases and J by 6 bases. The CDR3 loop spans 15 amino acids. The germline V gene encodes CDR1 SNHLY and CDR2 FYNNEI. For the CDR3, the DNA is TGTGCCAGCAGTTCCGGGACAGGGGGAAGTCAGCCCCAGCATTTT. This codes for CASSSGTGGSQPQHF.

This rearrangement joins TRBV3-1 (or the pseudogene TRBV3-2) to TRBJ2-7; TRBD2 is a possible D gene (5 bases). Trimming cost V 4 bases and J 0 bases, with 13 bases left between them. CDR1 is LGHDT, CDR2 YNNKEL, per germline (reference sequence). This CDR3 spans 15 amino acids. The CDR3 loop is CASSPTLGSSYEQYF. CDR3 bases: TGTGCCAGCAGCCCTACGTTAGGGAGCTCCTACGAGCAGTACTTC.

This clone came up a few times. CDR3 region: CASISGSHTEAFF. The CDR3 DNA is TGTGCCAGCATCTCAGGGTCCCACACTGAAGCTTTCTTT. The V gene is TRBV7-8, the J gene TRBJ1-1, with D possibly matching TRBD1 (5 bases). Germline V CDR1 and CDR2: SGHVS, FQNEAQ. Trimming removed 7 bases at V and 3 bases at J, with 12 bases between. The CDR3 is made up of 13 amino acids.

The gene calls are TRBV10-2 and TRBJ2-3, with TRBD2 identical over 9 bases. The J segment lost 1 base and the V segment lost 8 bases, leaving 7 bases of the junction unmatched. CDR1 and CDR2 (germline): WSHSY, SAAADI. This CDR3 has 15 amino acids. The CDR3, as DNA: TGCGCCAGCCGCCCGGGACTAGCAGGCACAGATACGCAGTATTTT. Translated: CASRPGLAGTDTQYF.

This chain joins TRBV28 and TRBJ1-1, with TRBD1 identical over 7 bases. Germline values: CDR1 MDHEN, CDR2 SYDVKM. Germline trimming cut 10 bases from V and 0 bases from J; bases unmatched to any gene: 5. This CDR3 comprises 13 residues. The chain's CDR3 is CATLTGLNTEAFF. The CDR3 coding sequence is TGTGCCACCCTGACAGGGTTGAACACTGAAGCTTTCTTT.

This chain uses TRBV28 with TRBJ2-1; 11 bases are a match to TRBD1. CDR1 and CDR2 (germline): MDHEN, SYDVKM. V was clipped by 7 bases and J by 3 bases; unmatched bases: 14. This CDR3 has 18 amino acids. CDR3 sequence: CASTVHRGGQGDYNEQFF. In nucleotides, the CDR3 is TGTGCCAGCACCGTTCATCGGGGGGGACAGGGGGACTACAATGAGCAGTTCTTC.

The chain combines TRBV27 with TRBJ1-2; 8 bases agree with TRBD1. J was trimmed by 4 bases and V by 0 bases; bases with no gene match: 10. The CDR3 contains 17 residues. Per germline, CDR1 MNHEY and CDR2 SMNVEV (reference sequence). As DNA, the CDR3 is TGTGCCAGCAGTTTATCGGATTTCAGGGGGCGCCCCTATGGCTACACCTTC. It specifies CASSLSDFRGRPYGYTF.

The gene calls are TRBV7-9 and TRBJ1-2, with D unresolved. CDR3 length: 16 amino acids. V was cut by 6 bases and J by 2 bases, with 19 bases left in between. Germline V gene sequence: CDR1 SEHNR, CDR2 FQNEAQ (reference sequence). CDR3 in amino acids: CASRQTLEMRNYGYTF. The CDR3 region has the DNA TGTGCCAGCAGACAAACTCTGGAAATGCGGAACTATGGCTACACCTTC. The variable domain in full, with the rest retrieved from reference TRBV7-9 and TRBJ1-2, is DTGVSQNPRHKITKRGQNVTFRCDPISEHNRLYWYRQTLGQGPEFLTYFQNEAQLEKSRLLSDRFSAERPKGSFSTLEIQRTEQGDSAMYLCASRQTLEMRNYGYTFGSGTRLTVV.

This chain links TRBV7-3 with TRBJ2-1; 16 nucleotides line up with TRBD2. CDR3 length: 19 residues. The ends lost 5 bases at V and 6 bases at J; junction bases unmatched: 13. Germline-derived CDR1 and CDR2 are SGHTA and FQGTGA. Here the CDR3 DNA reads TGTGCCAGCAGCCCAAAGGGACTAGCGGGAGGGCTATCTGCCAATGAGCAGTTCTTC. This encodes CASSPKGLAGGLSANEQFF.

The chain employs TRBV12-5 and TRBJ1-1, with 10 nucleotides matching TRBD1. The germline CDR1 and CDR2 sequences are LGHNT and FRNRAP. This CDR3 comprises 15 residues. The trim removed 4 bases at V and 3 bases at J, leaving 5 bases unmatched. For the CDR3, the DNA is TGTGCTAGTGGTTCGAGGACAGGGGGTGACACTGAAGCTTTCTTT. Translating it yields CASGSRTGGDTEAFF.

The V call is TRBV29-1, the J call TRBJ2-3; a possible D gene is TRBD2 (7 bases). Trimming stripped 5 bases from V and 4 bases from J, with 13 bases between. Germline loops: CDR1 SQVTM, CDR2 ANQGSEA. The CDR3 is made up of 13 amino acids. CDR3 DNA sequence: TGCAGCGTTTCGGGGGGCCACCCAGATACGCAGTATTTT. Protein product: CSVSGGHPDTQYF.

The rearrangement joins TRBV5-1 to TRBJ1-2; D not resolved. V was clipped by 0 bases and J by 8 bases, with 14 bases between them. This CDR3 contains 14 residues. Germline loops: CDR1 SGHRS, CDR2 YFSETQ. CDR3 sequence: CASSLGSGTRGYTF. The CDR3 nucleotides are TGCGCCAGCAGCTTGGGTTCAGGTACGCGCGGCTACACCTTC.

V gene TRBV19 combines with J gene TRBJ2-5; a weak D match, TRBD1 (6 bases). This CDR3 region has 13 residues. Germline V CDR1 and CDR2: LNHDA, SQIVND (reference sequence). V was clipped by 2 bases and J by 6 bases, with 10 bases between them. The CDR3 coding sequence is TGTGCCAGTAGTATAACAGGGTGGAAGACCCAGTACTTC. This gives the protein CASSITGWKTQYF.

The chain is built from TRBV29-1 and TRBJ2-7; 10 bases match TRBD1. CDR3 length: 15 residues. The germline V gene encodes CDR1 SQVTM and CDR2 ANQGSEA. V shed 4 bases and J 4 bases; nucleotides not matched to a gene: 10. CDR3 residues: CSVGKRDRGLYEQYF. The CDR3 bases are TGCAGCGTTGGGAAGCGGGACAGGGGCTTGTACGAGCAGTACTTC.

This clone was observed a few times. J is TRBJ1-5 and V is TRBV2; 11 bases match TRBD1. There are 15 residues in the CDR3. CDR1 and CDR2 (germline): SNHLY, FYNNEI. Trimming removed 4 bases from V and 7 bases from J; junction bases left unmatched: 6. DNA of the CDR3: TGTGCCAGCAGTGGGACAGGGGGCAGGTGGCAGCCCCAGCATTTT. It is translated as CASSGTGGRWQPQHF.

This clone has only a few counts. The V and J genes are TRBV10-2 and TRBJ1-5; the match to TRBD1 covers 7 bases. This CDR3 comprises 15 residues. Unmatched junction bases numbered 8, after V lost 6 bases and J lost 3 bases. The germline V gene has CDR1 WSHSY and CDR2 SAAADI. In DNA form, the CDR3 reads TGCGCCAGCAGCCCCGGACAGGCTTTCAATCAGCCCCAGCATTTT. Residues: CASSPGQAFNQPQHF.

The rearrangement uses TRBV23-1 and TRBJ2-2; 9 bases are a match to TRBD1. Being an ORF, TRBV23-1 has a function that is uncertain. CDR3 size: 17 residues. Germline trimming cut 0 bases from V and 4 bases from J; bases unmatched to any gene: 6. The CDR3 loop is CASSQSGDRVTTGELFF. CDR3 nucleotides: TGCGCCAGCAGTCAATCAGGGGACAGGGTGACCACCGGGGAGCTGTTTTTT.

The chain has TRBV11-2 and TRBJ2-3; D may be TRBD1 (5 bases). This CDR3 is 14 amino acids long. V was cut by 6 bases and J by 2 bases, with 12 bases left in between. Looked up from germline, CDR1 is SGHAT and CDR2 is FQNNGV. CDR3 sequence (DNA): TGTGCCAGCAGGGGGCGCGCCCTCACAGATACGCAGTATTTT. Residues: CASRGRALTDTQYF.